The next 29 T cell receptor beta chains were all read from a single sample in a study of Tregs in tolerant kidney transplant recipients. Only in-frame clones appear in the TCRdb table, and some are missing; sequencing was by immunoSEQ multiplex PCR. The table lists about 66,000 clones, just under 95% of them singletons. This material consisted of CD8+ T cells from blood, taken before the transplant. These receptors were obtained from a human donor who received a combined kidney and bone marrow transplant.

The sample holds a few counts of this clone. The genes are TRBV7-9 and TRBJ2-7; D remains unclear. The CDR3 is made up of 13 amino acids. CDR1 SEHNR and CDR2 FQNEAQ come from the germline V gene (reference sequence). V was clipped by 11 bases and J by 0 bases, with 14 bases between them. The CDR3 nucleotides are TGTGCCGGAGCTGCCCTGACCTCCTACGAGCAGTACTTC. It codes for CAGAALTSYEQYF.

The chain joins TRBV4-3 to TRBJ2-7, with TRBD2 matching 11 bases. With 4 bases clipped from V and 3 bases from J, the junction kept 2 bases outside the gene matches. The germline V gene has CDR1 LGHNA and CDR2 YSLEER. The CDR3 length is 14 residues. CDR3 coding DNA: TGCGCCAGCAGCCCTGGGACTAGCGGCTACGAGCAGTACTTC. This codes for CASSPGTSGYEQYF.

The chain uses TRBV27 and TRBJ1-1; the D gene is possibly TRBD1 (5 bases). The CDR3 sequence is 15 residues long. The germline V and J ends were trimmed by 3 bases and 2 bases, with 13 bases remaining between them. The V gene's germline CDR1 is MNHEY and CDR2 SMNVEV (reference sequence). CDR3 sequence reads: CASSLRDLGNTEAFF. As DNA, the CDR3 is TGTGCCAGCAGTTTGCGGGACCTAGGAAACACTGAAGCTTTCTTT.

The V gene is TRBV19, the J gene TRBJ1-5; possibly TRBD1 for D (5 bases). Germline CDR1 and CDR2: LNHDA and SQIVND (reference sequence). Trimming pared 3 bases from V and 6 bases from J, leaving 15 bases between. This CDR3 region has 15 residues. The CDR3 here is CASSMLFTGGQPQHF. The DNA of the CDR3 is TGTGCCAGTAGTATGTTGTTTACCGGGGGTCAGCCCCAGCATTTT.

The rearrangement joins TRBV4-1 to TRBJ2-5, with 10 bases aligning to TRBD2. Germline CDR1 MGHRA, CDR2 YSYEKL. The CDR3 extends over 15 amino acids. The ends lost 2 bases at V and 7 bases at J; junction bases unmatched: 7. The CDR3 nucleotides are TGCGCCAGCAGCCAACTAGCGGGGGCGGGGGCGACCCAGTACTTC. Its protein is CASSQLAGAGATQYF.

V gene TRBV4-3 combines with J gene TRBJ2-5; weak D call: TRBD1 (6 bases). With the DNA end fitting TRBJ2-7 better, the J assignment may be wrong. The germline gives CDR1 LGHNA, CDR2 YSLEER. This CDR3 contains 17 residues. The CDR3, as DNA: TGCGCCAGCAGCCAAGAGCGAGTAGGGGGAGATGGGTACGAGCAGTACTTC. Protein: CASSQERVGGDGYEQYF.

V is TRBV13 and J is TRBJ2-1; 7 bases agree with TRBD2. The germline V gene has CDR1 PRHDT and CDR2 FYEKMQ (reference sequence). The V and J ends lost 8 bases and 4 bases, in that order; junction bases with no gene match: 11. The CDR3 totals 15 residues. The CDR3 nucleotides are TGTGCCAGCGAACCGGGACTAACTTATTACAATGAGCAGTTCTTC. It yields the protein CASEPGLTYYNEQFF.

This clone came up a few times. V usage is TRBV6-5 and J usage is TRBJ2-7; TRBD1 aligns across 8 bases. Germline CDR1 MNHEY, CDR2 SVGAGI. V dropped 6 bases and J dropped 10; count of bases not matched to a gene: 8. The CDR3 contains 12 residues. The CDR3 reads CASSSDRVEQYF. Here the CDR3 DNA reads TGTGCCAGCAGCTCGGACAGGGTTGAACAGTACTTC.

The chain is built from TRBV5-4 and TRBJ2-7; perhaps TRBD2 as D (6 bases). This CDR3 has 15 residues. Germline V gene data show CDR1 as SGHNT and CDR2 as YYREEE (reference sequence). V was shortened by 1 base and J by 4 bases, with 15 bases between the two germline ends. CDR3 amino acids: CASSLWGGGIYEQYF. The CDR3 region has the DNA TGTGCCAGCAGCTTGTGGGGAGGCGGCATATACGAGCAGTACTTC.

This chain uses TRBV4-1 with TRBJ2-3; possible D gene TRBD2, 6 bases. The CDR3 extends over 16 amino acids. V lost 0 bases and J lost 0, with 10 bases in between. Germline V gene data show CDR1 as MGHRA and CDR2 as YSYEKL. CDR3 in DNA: TGCGCCAGCAGCCAAGATGGGACTGCCAGCACAGATACGCAGTATTTT. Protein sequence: CASSQDGTASTDTQYF.

The CDR3 region is CASSSLSGLPVYGYTF. The CDR3 DNA sequence: TGTGCCAGCAGCTCATTGAGTGGTCTTCCGGTCTATGGCTACACCTTC. The chain is built from TRBV7-2 and TRBJ1-2; no definite D call. Germline values: CDR1 SGHTA, CDR2 FQGNSA. V was clipped by 4 bases and J by 4 bases, with 19 bases between them. This CDR3 region has 16 residues.

The CDR3 coding sequence is TGCGCCAGCAGAAGAGACATGTTCTACGAGCAGTACTTC. Translated: CASRRDMFYEQYF. The V gene is TRBV5-1, the J gene TRBJ2-7; no clear D gene. The CDR3 loop spans 13 amino acids. Germline V gene data show CDR1 as SGHRS and CDR2 as YFSETQ. With 5 bases removed from V and 3 bases from J, the gap between germline ends came to 12 bases.

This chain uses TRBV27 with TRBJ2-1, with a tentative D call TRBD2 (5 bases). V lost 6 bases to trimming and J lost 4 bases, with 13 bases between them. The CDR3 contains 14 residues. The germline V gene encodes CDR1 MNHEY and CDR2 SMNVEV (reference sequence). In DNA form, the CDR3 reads TGTGCCAGCAGCTACAGCGGAAATTACAATGAGCAGTTCTTC. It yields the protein CASSYSGNYNEQFF.

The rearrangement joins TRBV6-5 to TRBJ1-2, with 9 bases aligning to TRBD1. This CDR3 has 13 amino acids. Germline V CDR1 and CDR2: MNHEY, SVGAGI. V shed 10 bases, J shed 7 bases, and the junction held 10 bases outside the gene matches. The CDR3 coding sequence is TGTGCCACCACACCCACAGGGGGCCGTGGCTACACCTTC. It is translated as CATTPTGGRGYTF.

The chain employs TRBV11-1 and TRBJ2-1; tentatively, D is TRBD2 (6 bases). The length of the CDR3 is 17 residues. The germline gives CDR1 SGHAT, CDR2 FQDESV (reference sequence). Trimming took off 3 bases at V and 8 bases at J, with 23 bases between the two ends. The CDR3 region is CASSFLSGGGTWDEQFF. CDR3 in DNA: TGTGCCAGCAGCTTCCTATCGGGTGGCGGGACTTGGGATGAGCAGTTCTTC.

In nucleotides, the CDR3 is TGTGCCTGGAGTGTACAGGAGGGTCAGCCCCAGCATTTT. This encodes CAWSVQEGQPQHF. The chain joins TRBV30 to TRBJ1-5, with D tentatively TRBD1 (5 bases). The CDR3 sequence is 13 residues long. CDR1 and CDR2 (germline): GTSNPN, SVGIG (reference sequence). The V gene lost 0 bases and the J gene lost 6 bases, with 9 bases spanning the gap.

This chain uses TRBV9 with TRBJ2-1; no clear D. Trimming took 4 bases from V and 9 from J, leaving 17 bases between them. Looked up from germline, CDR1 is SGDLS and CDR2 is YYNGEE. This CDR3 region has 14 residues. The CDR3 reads CASSLRKGPSEQFF. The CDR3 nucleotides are TGTGCCAGCAGCCTTCGGAAAGGTCCTAGTGAGCAGTTCTTC. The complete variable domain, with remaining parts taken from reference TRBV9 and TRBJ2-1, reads DSGVTQTPKHLITATGQRVTLRCSPRSGDLSVYWYQQSLDQGLQFLIQYYNGEERAKGNILERFSAQQFPDLHSELNLSSLELGDSALYFCASSLRKGPSEQFFGPGTRLTVL.

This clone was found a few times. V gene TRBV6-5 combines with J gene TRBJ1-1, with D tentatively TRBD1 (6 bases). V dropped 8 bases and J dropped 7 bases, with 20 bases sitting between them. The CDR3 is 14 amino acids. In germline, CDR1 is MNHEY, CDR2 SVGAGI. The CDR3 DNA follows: TGTGCCAGCGTACCTCAGGGGTATGTTGGTGAAGCTTTCTTT. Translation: CASVPQGYVGEAFF.

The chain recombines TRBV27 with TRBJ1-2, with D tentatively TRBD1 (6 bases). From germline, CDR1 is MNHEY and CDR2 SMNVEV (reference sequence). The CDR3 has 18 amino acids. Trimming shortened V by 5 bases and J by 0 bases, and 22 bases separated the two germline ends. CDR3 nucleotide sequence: TGTGCCAGCAGTCACGCGGGAGTAACAGGGAACTCTAACTATGGCTACACCTTC. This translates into CASSHAGVTGNSNYGYTF.

The CDR3 loop reads CASSPTVNTIYF. The CDR3 DNA sequence: TGTGCCAGCAGCCCGACAGTAAACACCATATATTTT. V is TRBV5-8 and J is TRBJ1-3; D may be TRBD1 (5 bases). Germline CDR1 reads SGHTS; CDR2 reads YDEGEE. V dropped 4 bases and J dropped 6 bases, with 8 bases sitting between them. The CDR3 contains 12 residues.

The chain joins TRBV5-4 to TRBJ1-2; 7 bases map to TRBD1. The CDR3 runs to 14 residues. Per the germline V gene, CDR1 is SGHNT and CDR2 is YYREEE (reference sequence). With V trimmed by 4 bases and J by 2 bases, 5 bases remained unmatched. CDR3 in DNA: TGTGCCAGCAGCCCCGGGACAGCCAACTATGGCTACACCTTC. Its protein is CASSPGTANYGYTF.

The CDR3 coding sequence is TGTGCCAGCAGCTTAGCAGGGGCAACTAATGAAAAACTGTTTTTT. This sequence encodes CASSLAGATNEKLFF. The chain uses TRBV11-2 and TRBJ1-4; perhaps TRBD1 as D (6 bases). Germline loops: CDR1 SGHAT, CDR2 FQNNGV. The V gene lost 1 base and the J gene lost 0 bases, with 6 bases spanning the gap. There are 15 residues in the CDR3. Complete variable domain (other parts from reference TRBV11-2 and TRBJ1-4): EAGVAQSPRYKIIEKRQSVAFWCNPISGHATLYWYQQILGQGPKLLIQFQNNGVVDDSQLPKDRFSAERLKGVDSTLKIQPAKLEDSAVYLCASSLAGATNEKLFFGSGTQLSVL.

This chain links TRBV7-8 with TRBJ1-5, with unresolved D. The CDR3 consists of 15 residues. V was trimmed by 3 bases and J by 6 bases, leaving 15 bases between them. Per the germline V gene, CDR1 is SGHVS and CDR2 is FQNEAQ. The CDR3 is CASSFTVTWSQPQHF. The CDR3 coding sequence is TGTGCCAGCAGCTTTACGGTGACTTGGAGTCAGCCCCAGCATTTT. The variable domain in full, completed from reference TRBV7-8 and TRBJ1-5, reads GAGVSQSPRYKVAKRGQDVALRCDPISGHVSLFWYQQALGQGPEFLTYFQNEAQLDKSGLPSDRFFAERPEGSVSTLKIQRTQQEDSAVYLCASSFTVTWSQPQHFGDGTRLSIL.

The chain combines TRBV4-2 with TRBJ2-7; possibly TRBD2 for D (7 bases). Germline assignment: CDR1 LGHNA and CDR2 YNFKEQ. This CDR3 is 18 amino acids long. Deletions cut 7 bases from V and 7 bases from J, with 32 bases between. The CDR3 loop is CASTSFLMGGGGNDEQYF. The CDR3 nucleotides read TGTGCCAGCACCTCCTTCCTCATGGGGGGCGGGGGAAATGATGAGCAGTACTTC.

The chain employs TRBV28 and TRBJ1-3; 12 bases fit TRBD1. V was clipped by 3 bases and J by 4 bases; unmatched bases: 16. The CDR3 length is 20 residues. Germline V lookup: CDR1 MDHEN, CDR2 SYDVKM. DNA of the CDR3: TGTGCCAGCAGTTTTTTTTCCTCCGGGACAGGGGGCGAAGGGGGAAACACCATATATTTT. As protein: CASSFFSSGTGGEGGNTIYF.

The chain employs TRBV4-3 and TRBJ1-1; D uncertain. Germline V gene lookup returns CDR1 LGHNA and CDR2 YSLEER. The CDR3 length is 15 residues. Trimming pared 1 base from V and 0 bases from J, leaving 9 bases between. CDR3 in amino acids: CASSQVGPMNTEAFF. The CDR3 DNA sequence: TGCGCCAGCAGCCAAGTTGGCCCCATGAACACTGAAGCTTTCTTT.

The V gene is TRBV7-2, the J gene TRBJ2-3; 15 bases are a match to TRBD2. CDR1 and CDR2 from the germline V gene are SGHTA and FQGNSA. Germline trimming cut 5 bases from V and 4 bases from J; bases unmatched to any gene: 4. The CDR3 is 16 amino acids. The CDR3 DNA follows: TGTGCCAGCAGCGGGGGGACTAGCGGGAGGCCAGATACGCAGTATTTT. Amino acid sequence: CASSGGTSGRPDTQYF.

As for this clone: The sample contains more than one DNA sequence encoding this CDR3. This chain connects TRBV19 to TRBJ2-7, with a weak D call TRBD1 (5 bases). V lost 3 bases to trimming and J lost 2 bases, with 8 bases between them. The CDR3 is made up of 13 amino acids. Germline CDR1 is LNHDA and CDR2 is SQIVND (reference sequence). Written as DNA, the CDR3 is TGTGCCAGTAGTATCACAGGTGCCTACGAGCAGTACTTC. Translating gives CASSITGAYEQYF.

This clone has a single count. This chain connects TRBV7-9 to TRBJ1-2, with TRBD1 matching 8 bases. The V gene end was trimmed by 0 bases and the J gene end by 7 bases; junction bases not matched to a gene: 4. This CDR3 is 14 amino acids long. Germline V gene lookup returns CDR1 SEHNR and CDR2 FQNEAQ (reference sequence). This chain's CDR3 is CASSLAQDRVGYTF. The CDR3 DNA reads TGTGCCAGCAGCTTAGCGCAGGACAGGGTTGGCTACACCTTC. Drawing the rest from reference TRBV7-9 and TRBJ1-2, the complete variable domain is DTGVSQNPRHKITKRGQNVTFRCDPISEHNRLYWYRQTLGQGPEFLTYFQNEAQLEKSRLLSDRFSAERPKGSFSTLEIQRTEQGDSAMYLCASSLAQDRVGYTFGSGTRLTVV.